The source of this T cell receptor beta chain is a study of blood T cell repertoires in COVID-19 (dated by TCRdb to between 2020 and 2021). The study in broad terms: Samples from collaborators originated in the United States, Italy and Spain and spanned both the acute and convalescent phases of COVID-19. Where HLA class I and class II types were available, the types were taken from metadata supplied by the sample provider, not from assay-based typing. The material from the prospective study consisted of cDNA or gDNA derived from T cells, B-cell-depleted T cells, or PBMCs. Nearly every sample came with metadata listing a de-identified subject ID, COVID-19 status, age in years and sex. The samples were drawn from two sources: the first 160 participants of the ongoing ImmuneRACE study, and 1,254 subjects contributed by 6 global collaborators. Deeply sampled blood TCRbeta repertoires from subjects exposed to, actively infected with, or recovered from COVID-19 were included in the dataset. The repertoires were released in a freely available public database meant as a resource for research on the immune response to SARS-CoV-2.

Participants in the prospective study were enrolled through a virtual design, were aged about 18 to 89 years, and lived in roughly 26 United States geographic areas. To assign participants to cohorts, the prospective study relied on clinical history that participants themselves reported in a screening survey and a study questionnaire. Exposed participants were defined as having been in contact with someone with a PCR-confirmed or clinician-diagnosed COVID-19 case within 2 weeks of study entry. Each participant in the prospective study had whole blood, serum and a nasopharyngeal or oropharyngeal swab collected by mobile phlebotomists. Prospective study participants could optionally give additional blood draws and questionnaires over a roughly 2-month period. Before DNA extraction, blood samples from the prospective study were shipped at room temperature or frozen. From cysteine to phenylalanine, the CDR3 is 14 amino acids long. The entry retains the CDR3 DNA only, 42 bases that are in frame from base 1. The germline V gene gives CDR1 as MDHEN and CDR2 as SYDVKM. Ends trimmed: V by 5 bases, J by 6 bases; bases unmatched to a gene: 5.

With respect to this clone: Its cognate antigen has yet to be identified. No base quality values were provided; no much bigger clone lies one nucleotide off.

TCRbeta CDR3 regions were amplified from genomic DNA by means of the immunoSEQ Assay, a bias-controlled multiplex PCR. The source study handled its data this way. Within the assay, amplification of reference gene primers was used to estimate how many nucleated cells each sample contained. To quantify the absolute abundance of each unique TCRbeta CDR3 rearrangement, sequence reads were collapsed and filtered. For each sample, productive Simpson clonality was calculated as the square root of Simpson's diversity index across productive rearrangements. TCRdb limited this immuneACCESS table to in-frame rearrangements with V and J called. A share of clones is missing; checked studies link under half to unresolved V genes, and the rest is unexplained. The DNA was the basis for D and trimming; V, J and clone size are from that table. The sample profile shows fewer than 250,000 clones; over 80% of them were found once. The ten biggest clones cover about 1% of the sample.

The investigation overall reported the following: How much clinical and demographic metadata was included differed by source and by participant, and the metadata was provided uncurated.

The chain uses TRBV28 and TRBJ1-3, with 9 bases in between that match TRBD1. The sequenced material came from PBMCs or T cells enriched from blood (not recorded which). The TCR sequence derives from a man aged 50 to 60 who had been exposed to COVID-19. DNA sequence: TGTGCCAGCAGTCCCCGGACAGGGGAAAACACCATATATTTT. Translated, it gives CASSPRTGENTIYF.